This T cell receptor (beta chain) was sequenced in a study of T cells in tumors after PD-1 blockade (dated by TCRdb to between 2019 and 2020). Background on the whole study: Patients were excluded if they had prior checkpoint blockade, use of systemic immunosuppressants, or recent radiotherapy or other anti-cancer therapy within 4 weeks. Patients received pembrolizumab 200 mg every 3 weeks or cemiplimab 350 mg every 2 weeks. While on anti-PD-1 treatment, some of the patients also continued taking daily vismodegib 150 mg. An average of around 110,000 TCR templates (range 24,679-257,772) and 35,000 to 45,000 unique clonotypes was obtained for peripheral blood samples. Using site-matched tumors from BCC or SCC patients sampled before and after anti-PD-1 therapy, the study carried out paired single-cell RNA and TCR sequencing. To compare clonotypes in blood versus tumor, bulk TCR sequencing was run on under eleven peripheral blood samples drawn from a few patients. Clinical response was assessed using RECIST version 1.1. General study outcomes and caveats: The source of novel T cell clones was not identified, and lymphoid organs or rare unexpanded clones within the tumor or the tumor periphery could be included among the possible sources. About 40% of the TCR clonotypes from tumors also showed up in blood, and some novel exhausted tumor clones were present in pre-treatment blood, which suggests peripheral recruitment.

The sample's time point label, in plain terms: before anti-PD-1 therapy. Genomic DNA extracted from tumor biopsies or peripheral blood was used for bulk TCRbeta sequencing, with input ranging from about 616 ng to 6,500 ng. Every patient had histologically proven advanced or metastatic basal or squamous cell carcinoma and was a poor candidate for surgical resection. Of the roughly eleven patients in the basal cell carcinoma cohort, several underwent bulk tumor TCR sequencing. To note about this clone: The antigen it recognizes is unknown. Within one base of it there is no much larger clone, and no base qualities were kept.

Measured from the cysteine to the phenylalanine, the CDR3 is 11 residues long. Just CDR3 DNA is preserved here, 33 bases in frame from base 1. Trimming removed 3 bases from V and 9 bases from J, leaving 11 bases between the germline ends. CDR1 and CDR2 are read off the germline V gene (reference sequence) as DFQATT and SNEGSKA. The immunoSEQ platform was used to carry out deep TCRbeta sequencing. The paper's processing steps were these. For further analysis, only productive rearrangements were exported from the immunoSEQ Analyzer. T cell phenotypes were assigned to bulk TCRbeta clonotypes by matching the clonotypes to single-cell RNA+TCR-seq clones that had the same TCRbeta sequence. Clone enrichment in tumor was calculated as tumor frequency divided by PBMC frequency from bulk TCR sequencing. TCRs were grouped by GLIPH into specificity groups, defined as clusters of distinct TCRs likely recognizing common antigens via shared CDR3 motifs. TCRdb carries this immuneACCESS record with in-frame sequences only. Its versions omit some clonotypes, under half of them owing to an unresolved V gene in the studies checked, with the rest unexplained. That table is the source of V, J and clone size, and D and trimming were worked out from the DNA. In all, the sample holds 55,000 to 70,000 clones, and roughly 75% of those were seen once. Roughly 13% of the sample is held by the ten biggest clonotypes.

This TCR was sampled from a human donor with basal cell carcinoma. This sample comprised PBMCs, obtained before anti-PD-1 treatment. Here the chain combines TRBV20-1 and TRBJ2-5; no D segment can be confidently identified. At the DNA level, the sequence is TGCAGTGCTAGGGAGCTTGAGGCCCAGTACTTC. Translated, this is CSARELEAQYF.